This is a list of T cell receptor beta chains from one sample in a study of cytomegalovirus exposure and HLA in healthy donors. Measured with immunoSEQ multiplex PCR; TCRdb has only the in-frame clones, and not every one. The sample has under 200,000 clones, roughly 83% seen once. Source material: PBMCs. All receptors come from a woman aged 50 to 60 in good health and CMV-seronegative. The CDR3 runs from the conserved cysteine through the conserved F or W. D genes are given only for firm matches. Size values are once, few and many counts, or a class for expanded clones, and some rows have none.

>TRBJ2-1|TRBD2|TRBV19|NA
CASSTGTTLPFF
TGTGCCAGTAGCACCGGGACTACCCTTCCGTTCTTC
>TRBJ2-3|NA|TRBV28|NA
CASSPQQGSNTQYF
TGTGCCAGCAGTCCACAACAGGGAAGCAATACGCAGTATTTT
>TRBJ2-5|NA|TRBV4-2|few
CASSQEANQETQYF
TGTGCCAGCAGCCAAGAGGCCAACCAAGAGACCCAGTACTTC
>TRBJ2-2|TRBD1|TRBV28|NA
CASSRHRGLVPGELFF
TGTGCCAGCAGTCGGCACAGGGGGTTGGTCCCCGGGGAGCTGTTTTTT
>TRBJ1-5|NA|TRBV29-1|NA
CSVLEHNQPQHF
TGCAGCGTCCTTGAGCACAATCAGCCCCAGCATTTT
>TRBJ2-3|NA|TRBV28|NA
CASSLSGTSTDTQYF
TGTGCCAGCAGTTTAAGTGGGACTAGCACAGATACGCAGTATTTT
>TRBJ2-5|NA|TRBV7-9|few
CASSSGTYEETQYF
TGTGCCAGCAGCTCCGGGACATATGAAGAGACCCAGTACTTC
>TRBJ2-5|NA|TRBV2|NA
CASSPRDSRISGPMQETQYF
TGTGCCAGCAGTCCCCGGGACAGCCGGATTAGCGGCCCGATGCAAGAGACCCAGTACTTC
>TRBJ2-3|TRBD1|TRBV10-2|NA
CACTSSGGSTDTQYF
TGCGCCTGCACCTCCTCAGGGGGCAGCACAGATACGCAGTATTTT
>TRBJ1-1|NA|TRBV12-5|NA
CASGLSGRAAEAFF
TGTGCTAGTGGTTTGTCGGGCAGGGCCGCTGAAGCTTTCTTT
>TRBJ2-7|TRBD2|TRBV27|NA
CASRAGVGLSYEQYF
TGTGCCAGCAGAGCGGGGGTGGGACTCTCCTACGAGCAGTACTTC
>TRBJ2-2|NA|TRBV5-1|NA
CASSWDIRNTGELFF
TGCGCCAGCAGCTGGGACATACGGAACACCGGGGAGCTGTTTTTT
>TRBJ2-7|TRBD2|TRBV7-9|NA
CASSLAGGFSYEQYF
TGTGCCAGCAGCCTTGCGGGGGGTTTCTCCTACGAGCAGTACTTC
>TRBJ1-4|NA|TRBV5-8|NA
CASKIQGFFSEKLFF
TGTGCCAGCAAAATCCAGGGATTCTTCAGCGAAAAACTGTTTTTT
>TRBJ2-1|TRBD2|TRBV27|NA
CASSVSGITYNEQFF
TGTGCTTCGAGTGTTAGCGGGATCACTTACAATGAGCAGTTCTTC
>TRBJ1-5|TRBD1|TRBV7-2|once
CASSLVTGPPQHF
TGTGCCAGCAGCTTAGTGACAGGGCCGCCCCAGCATTTT
>TRBJ2-7|TRBD1|TRBV2|few
CATRGTGVNYEQYF
TGTGCCACCAGGGGGACAGGGGTCAACTACGAGCAGTACTTC
>TRBJ2-7|TRBD2|TRBV5-1|few
CASSSGGLAGAYEQYF
TGCGCCAGCAGCTCCGGTGGACTAGCGGGGGCCTACGAGCAGTACTTC
>TRBJ2-2|TRBD1|TRBV7-9|NA
CASSSAGTGTGELFF
TGTGCCAGCAGTTCAGCCGGGACAGGGACCGGGGAGCTGTTTTTT
>TRBJ2-7|TRBD2|TRBV5-1|NA
CASSLLAGGSYEQYF
TGCGCCAGCAGCTTGCTAGCGGGAGGATCCTACGAGCAGTACTTC
>TRBJ2-1|NA|TRBV28|NA
CASSSLNTYNEQFF
TGTGCCAGCAGTTCTCTTAACACCTACAATGAGCAGTTCTTC
>TRBJ1-3|NA|TRBV15|NA
CATSREVAQLGNTIYF
TGTGCCACCAGCAGAGAGGTCGCCCAGTTAGGAAACACCATATATTTT
>TRBJ2-3|NA|TRBV18|NA
CASSLPGHSTDTQYF
TGTGCCAGCTCACTCCCGGGACACAGCACAGATACGCAGTATTTT
>TRBJ2-1|TRBD2|TRBV9|few
CASSAGTSGEQFF
TGTGCCAGCAGCGCAGGGACTAGCGGGGAGCAGTTCTTC
>TRBJ2-7|NA|TRBV11-2|NA
CASSFRGNVNEQYF
TGTGCCAGCAGCTTTCGGGGGAACGTTAACGAGCAGTACTTC
>TRBJ2-7|NA|TRBV18|few
CASSPNSRRASHEQYF
TGTGCCAGCTCACCAAACTCTCGCAGGGCCTCCCACGAGCAGTACTTC
>TRBJ2-1|NA|TRBV5-1|NA
CASSLGGGPYNEQFF
TGCGCCAGCAGCTTGGGTGGGGGCCCCTACAATGAGCAGTTCTTC
>TRBJ2-1|TRBD2|TRBV5-1|once
CASSLVASGSSYNEQFF
TGCGCCAGCAGCTTGGTTGCTAGCGGGAGCTCCTACAATGAGCAGTTCTTC
>TRBJ1-2|NA|TRBV6-5|NA
CASSYASGEGSDGYTF
TGTGCCAGCAGTTACGCATCGGGGGAGGGAAGTGATGGCTACACCTTC
>TRBJ2-7|NA|TRBV7-2|NA
CASSTGISGQYF
TGTGCCAGCAGCACGGGTATTTCCGGGCAGTACTTC
>TRBJ2-7|TRBD1|TRBV15|NA
CATKQGDSSYEQYF
TGTGCCACCAAACAGGGGGACAGCTCCTACGAGCAGTACTTC
>TRBJ2-6|TRBD2|TRBV19|NA
CASSIEAAGHSGANVLTF
TGTGCCAGTAGTATAGAGGCAGCGGGGCACTCTGGGGCCAACGTCCTGACTTTC
>TRBJ2-2|TRBD1|TRBV18|NA
CASSPSGQDTGELFF
TGTGCCAGCTCACCCTCGGGACAGGACACCGGGGAGCTGTTTTTT
>TRBJ2-2|NA|TRBV19|NA
CASRSGLTGELFF
TGTGCCAGTAGATCAGGACTCACCGGGGAGCTGTTTTTT
>TRBJ1-2|NA|TRBV18|NA
CASSTEANYGYTF
TGTGCCAGCTCTACCGAGGCAAACTATGGCTACACCTTC
>TRBJ1-2|TRBD1|TRBV19|NA
CASSATGTGVYGYTF
TGTGCCAGTAGTGCAACCGGGACAGGTGTCTATGGCTACACCTTC
>TRBJ2-1|TRBD2|TRBV7-6|NA
CASSLYAGGNEQFF
TGTGCCAGCAGCTTATATGCGGGAGGCAATGAGCAGTTCTTC
>TRBJ2-7|TRBD1|TRBV7-2|NA
CASSLHQDRAYEQYF
TGTGCCAGCAGCTTACACCAAGACAGGGCCTACGAGCAGTACTTC
>TRBJ1-2|NA|TRBV6-5|NA
CASSYSNRVEGYTF
TGTGCCAGCAGTTACTCGAACAGGGTTGAAGGCTACACCTTC
>TRBJ1-5|TRBD1|TRBV19|NA
CASSRDSLSNQPQHF
TGTGCCAGTAGTCGGGACAGCCTTAGCAATCAGCCCCAGCATTTT
>TRBJ2-7|TRBD2|TRBV7-2|NA
CASSLRRGGSSYEQYF
TGTGCCAGCAGCTTAAGGAGGGGCGGGAGCTCCTACGAGCAGTACTTC
>TRBJ1-3|NA|TRBV25-1|few
CASNGDGNTIYF
TGTGCCAGCAACGGAGATGGAAACACCATATATTTT
>TRBJ2-1|NA|TRBV18|NA
CASSPRSDWAYNEQFF
TGTGCCAGCTCCCCACGGTCGGACTGGGCCTACAATGAGCAGTTCTTC
>TRBJ1-3|NA|TRBV6-5|few
CASSYTSGNTIYF
TGTGCCAGCAGTTACACATCTGGAAACACCATATATTTT